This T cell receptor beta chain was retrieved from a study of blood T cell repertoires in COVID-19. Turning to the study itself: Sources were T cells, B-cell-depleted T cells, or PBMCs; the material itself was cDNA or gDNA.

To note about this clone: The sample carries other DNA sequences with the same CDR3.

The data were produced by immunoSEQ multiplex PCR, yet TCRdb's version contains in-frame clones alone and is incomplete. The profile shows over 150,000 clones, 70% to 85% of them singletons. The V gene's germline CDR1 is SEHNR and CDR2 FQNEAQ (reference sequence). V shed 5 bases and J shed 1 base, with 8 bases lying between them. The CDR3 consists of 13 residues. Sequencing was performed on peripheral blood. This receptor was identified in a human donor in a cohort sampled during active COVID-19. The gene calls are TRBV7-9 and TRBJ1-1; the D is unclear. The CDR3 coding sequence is TGTGCCAGCAGCCGCGGAGGGAACACTGAAGCTTTCTTT. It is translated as CASSRGGNTEAFF.